This T cell receptor beta chain was obtained from a study of shared clonotypes between healthy human individuals. Study-wide background: Per-donor plates numbered three CD4 naive, three CD4 memory, two CD8 naive and one CD8 memory. The study, taken as a whole, reports: A reduction in generation probabilities was seen for non-shared clonotypes relative to those shared by all four donors. Tissues were not sampled, only blood, and their repertoires likely differ.

The germline V gene has CDR1 KGHSH and CDR2 LQKENI. The CDR3 is 13 residues long. Trimming stripped 3 bases from V and 5 bases from J, with 9 bases between. Notes on this clone: Antigen specificity is unknown.

Sorted subsets were amplified in replicate PCRs using 200 ng DNA, roughly 30,000 T cell genomes. Clones were read by immunoSEQ multiplex PCR, and TCRdb kept only the in-frame ones, dropping some. Of under 2,500,000 clones listed, approximately 96% are singletons. The TCR originated in a man aged 18 to 29 in good health. V is TRBV18 and J is TRBJ2-3; D not certain. The sample consisted of naive CD4+ T cells sorted from blood. The subset: CD45RA+ positively selected. The DNA of the CDR3 is TGTGCCAGCTCACCGGTATATGGAGATACGCAGTATTTT. This gives the protein CASSPVYGDTQYF.